This T cell receptor (beta chain) was identified in a study of identical twins. V was trimmed by 4 bases and J by 3 bases, leaving 18 bases between them. The germline CDR1 and CDR2 sequences are MNHNY and SVGAGI (reference sequence). The CDR3 runs to 16 residues. Notes on the study in general: Monozygotic twin pairs showed more out-of-frame TCR alpha sharing than models estimated. For out-of-frame beta sequences, excess twin sharing was weaker. Out-of-frame alpha sequences common to twins exhibited a surplus of low generation probability.

Template switching introduced a universal primer site, and the cDNA bore unique molecular identifiers. TCRdb recomputed calls from the 5' RACE reads with MiXCR, one row per CDR3 protein. The top ten hold under 0.35% of the sample, which has roughly 1,500,000 distinct CDR3 sequences, more than 30% seen once. Ten or more counts support this clonotype. Its antigen is unidentified. The chain has TRBV6-6 and TRBJ2-5; D call uncertain. The sequencing sample was made of cord blood. The receptor comes from a newborn girl in good health. The CDR3 spells CASSSPGTARKETQYF. The CDR3 region has the DNA TGTGCCAGCAGTTCTCCTGGTACAGCGAGAAAAGAGACCCAGTACTTC.